This passage covers 31 T cell receptor beta chains from one sample sequenced in a study of T cells after posttransplantation cyclophosphamide. Clones were sequenced by immunoSEQ multiplex PCR, and TCRdb holds only the in-frame ones, with some missing. The sample contains about 32,000 clones, 70% to 90% of which appear only once. Sequenced material: PBMCs. Receptor source: a woman between 40 and 55 years old with a blood cancer, CMV-positive, and with a related stem cell donor.

The V gene is TRBV6-5, the J gene TRBJ1-1; no clear D gene. CDR1 is MNHEY, CDR2 SVGAGI, per germline. This CDR3 spans 14 amino acids. Trimming took off 4 bases at V and 1 base at J, with 10 bases between the two ends. CDR3 in DNA: TGTGCCAGCAGTTTTACCTCAGGGAACACTGAAGCTTTCTTT. This codes for CASSFTSGNTEAFF.

The rearrangement links TRBV6-1 to TRBJ1-1; D gene ambiguous. This CDR3 is 13 amino acids long. The V gene's germline CDR1 is MNHNS and CDR2 SASEGT. The germline V and J ends were trimmed by 6 bases and 1 base, with 9 bases remaining between them. CDR3 coding DNA: TGTGCCAGCAGGGATTCGGGGAACACTGAAGCTTTCTTT. Translating it yields CASRDSGNTEAFF.

This chain uses TRBV27 with TRBJ2-5, with D hard to call. This CDR3 spans 13 amino acids. CDR1 is MNHEY, CDR2 SMNVEV, per germline (reference sequence). The V gene lost 2 bases and the J gene lost 4 bases, with 8 bases spanning the gap. CDR3 amino acids: CASSLMESETQYF. For the CDR3, the DNA is TGTGCCAGCAGTTTAATGGAGTCAGAGACCCAGTACTTC.

V gene TRBV10-3 combines with J gene TRBJ2-3, with TRBD2 identical over 11 bases. With 7 bases clipped from V and 5 bases from J, the junction kept 8 bases outside the gene matches. The CDR3 runs to 15 residues. Germline assignment: CDR1 ENHRY and CDR2 SYGVKD. The CDR3 nucleotides read TGTGCCATCATGGTTAGCGGGGGGGCAAGAGATACGCAGTATTTT. As protein: CAIMVSGGARDTQYF.

In its sample, this clone was seen a few times. The V call is TRBV7-9, the J call TRBJ2-1, with D possibly matching TRBD1 (5 bases). Trimming removed 3 bases from V and 9 bases from J, with 9 bases in between. The CDR3 is made up of 12 amino acids. Germline V gene lookup returns CDR1 SEHNR and CDR2 FQNEAQ (reference sequence). The CDR3 DNA sequence: TGTGCCAGCAGCTTCAGCCAGGGTGAGCAGTTCTTC. Protein: CASSFSQGEQFF.

The chain has TRBV5-4 and TRBJ2-3, with D possibly matching TRBD2 (7 bases). The CDR3 runs 14 residues. V was clipped by 4 bases and J by 8 bases, with 17 bases between them. Germline lookup yields CDR1 SGHNT and CDR2 YYREEE (reference sequence). The CDR3 loop reads CASSAIREGGTQYF. DNA for the CDR3: TGTGCCAGCAGCGCTATCAGGGAGGGGGGTACGCAGTATTTT.

The chain combines TRBV27 with TRBJ1-1; D is uncertain. Per the germline V gene, CDR1 is MNHEY and CDR2 is SMNVEV (reference sequence). V was pared by 0 bases and J by 0 bases, with 8 bases between. The CDR3 has 15 residues. The CDR3 DNA is TGTGCCAGCAGTTTATCCCCAGGAATGAACACTGAAGCTTTCTTT. Protein: CASSLSPGMNTEAFF.

The chain joins TRBV27 to TRBJ2-1; perhaps TRBD2 as D (6 bases). Germline CDR1 reads MNHEY; CDR2 reads SMNVEV (reference sequence). V gave up 4 bases and J gave up 4 bases, with 14 bases separating them. CDR3 length: 15 residues. CDR3 DNA sequence: TGTGCCAGCAGTTCGGGAGTAGCGATTTACAATGAGCAGTTCTTC. Its protein is CASSSGVAIYNEQFF.

The V gene is TRBV5-4, the J gene TRBJ2-7, with a possible D match to TRBD1 (5 bases). Germline assignment: CDR1 SGHNT and CDR2 YYREEE (reference sequence). The CDR3 contains 15 residues. V was cut by 0 bases and J by 0 bases, with 10 bases left in between. The CDR3 protein is CASSLDGHVSYEQYF. As DNA, the CDR3 is TGTGCCAGCAGCTTGGACGGACACGTCTCCTACGAGCAGTACTTC.

The rearrangement links TRBV5-1 to TRBJ1-2, with 8 bases identical to TRBD1. This CDR3 is 15 amino acids long. The germline V gene encodes CDR1 SGHRS and CDR2 YFSETQ. V dropped 3 bases and J dropped 4; count of bases not matched to a gene: 8. The CDR3 spells CASSSGQGISYGYTF. Here the CDR3 DNA reads TGCGCCAGCAGCTCCGGACAGGGCATTAGCTATGGCTACACCTTC. Full variable domain (missing parts from reference TRBV5-1 and TRBJ1-2): KAGVTQTPRYLIKTRGQQVTLSCSPISGHRSVSWYQQTPGQGLQFLFEYFSETQRNKGNFPGRFSGRQFSNSRSEMNVSTLELGDSALYLCASSSGQGISYGYTFGSGTRLTVV.

The chain is built from TRBV4-1 and TRBJ2-7; TRBD2 is a possible D gene (7 bases). V dropped 1 base and J dropped 6 bases, with 19 bases sitting between them. CDR1 and CDR2 from the germline V gene are MGHRA and YSYEKL. CDR3 length: 16 residues. As DNA, the CDR3 is TGCGCCAGCAGCCAAGGGGGGCATGGGGGGGCCGGCGAGCAGTACTTC. Translated, it gives CASSQGGHGGAGEQYF.

The V call is TRBV7-2, the J call TRBJ1-5; 7 bases match TRBD1. V lost 2 bases, J lost 6 bases, and 7 bases stayed unmatched. CDR3 size: 15 residues. Germline V gives CDR1 SGHTA, CDR2 FQGNSA. CDR3 sequence: CASSLTGDGVQPQHF. As DNA, the CDR3 is TGTGCCAGCAGCTTAACAGGGGATGGAGTTCAGCCCCAGCATTTT.

This CDR3 reads CASSQEWEELAGLYEQYF. In DNA form, the CDR3 reads TGCGCCAGCAGCCAAGAATGGGAAGAACTAGCGGGCTTGTACGAGCAGTACTTC. The rearrangement links TRBV4-1 to TRBJ2-7; TRBD2 aligns across 9 bases. Germline values: CDR1 MGHRA, CDR2 YSYEKL. The CDR3 is made up of 18 amino acids. Trimming took 0 bases from V and 4 from J; bases not matched to a gene: 13.

The V call is TRBV4-2, the J call TRBJ2-7; TRBD1 agrees at 10 bases. The CDR3 has 17 residues. Germline V gene sequence: CDR1 LGHNA, CDR2 YNFKEQ. After removal of 0 bases from V and 3 bases from J, the junction contained 8 bases not matched to a gene. This CDR3 is CASSQEWGWDRGYEQYF. For the CDR3, the DNA is TGTGCCAGCAGCCAAGAGTGGGGTTGGGACAGGGGCTACGAGCAGTACTTC.

The chain joins TRBV19 to TRBJ1-3; possible D gene TRBD1, 6 bases. The CDR3 has 16 amino acids. V was clipped by 4 bases and J by 2 bases, with 15 bases between them. Germline lookup yields CDR1 LNHDA and CDR2 SQIVND (reference sequence). CDR3 sequence reads: CASSTSTGAPGNTIYF. The CDR3 DNA is TGTGCCAGTAGTACTTCGACAGGAGCCCCTGGAAACACCATATATTTT.

This rearrangement joins TRBV5-1 to TRBJ1-1, with D possibly TRBD1 on 5 matching bases. The CDR3 loop spans 14 amino acids. V was shortened by 3 bases and J by 0 bases, with 9 bases between the two germline ends. Germline CDR1 and CDR2: SGHRS and YFSETQ. The CDR3, as DNA: TGCGCCAGCAGCTATGACAGCTTGAACACTGAAGCTTTCTTT. The encoded protein is CASSYDSLNTEAFF.

The V call is TRBV29-1, the J call TRBJ1-1, with D perhaps matching TRBD1 (6 bases). V was clipped by 2 bases and J by 7 bases, with 14 bases between them. This CDR3 region has 13 residues. Germline V gene lookup returns CDR1 SQVTM and CDR2 ANQGSEA. The CDR3 sequence is CSVEKGRGHEAFF. The CDR3 coding sequence is TGCAGCGTTGAAAAGGGGAGGGGACATGAAGCTTTCTTT.

This clone was counted a single time. An end of the junction does not agree with germline; a read error may underlie this. At the DNA level, this CDR3 is encoded by other sequences in the same sample as well. This chain connects TRBV7-9 to TRBJ1-2; D is unresolved. The CDR3 is 13 residues long. Germline V lookup: CDR1 SEHNR, CDR2 FQNEAQ (reference sequence). CDR3 protein: CASSHTEIYGYTF. Written as DNA, the CDR3 is TGCGCCAGCAGCCATACAGAGATCTATGGCTACACCTTC. Based on the CDR3 plus reference TRBV7-9 and TRBJ1-2, the full variable domain is DTGVSQNPRHKITKRGQNVTFRCDPISEHNRLYWYRQTLGQGPEFLTYFQNEAQLEKSRLLSDRFSAERPKGSFSTLEIQRTEQGDSAMYLCASSHTEIYGYTFGSGTRLTVV.

The V and J genes are TRBV7-2 and TRBJ2-1; 16 nucleotides line up with TRBD2. This CDR3 contains 16 residues. After removal of 7 bases from V and 9 bases from J, the junction contained 9 bases not matched to a gene. Looked up from germline, CDR1 is SGHTA and CDR2 is FQGNSA. The CDR3 nucleotides are TGTGCCAGCAACCCTTCGGGACTAGCGGGGGGGACTGAGCAGTTCTTC. It specifies CASNPSGLAGGTEQFF.

J is TRBJ2-1 and V is TRBV11-2; 11 bases align to TRBD1. The germline V gene encodes CDR1 SGHAT and CDR2 FQNNGV. The CDR3 totals 15 residues. Trimming cost V 5 bases and J 4 bases; bases outside gene matches: 4. Here the CDR3 DNA reads TGTGCCAGCAGCCCGGGACAGGGGGTATACAATGAGCAGTTCTTC. Translated, it gives CASSPGQGVYNEQFF.

The rearrangement uses TRBV20-1 and TRBJ2-3; D ambiguous. The CDR3 has 10 amino acids. Trimming cost V 3 bases and J 6 bases, with 4 bases left between them. Germline loops: CDR1 DFQATT, CDR2 SNEGSKA (reference sequence). CDR3 bases: TGCAGTGCTAGCCCGGATACGCAGTATTTT. Translated: CSASPDTQYF.

CDR3 residues: CASSSRGRVQETQYF. CDR3 in DNA: TGCGCCAGCTCCTCGCGGGGGCGGGTACAAGAGACCCAGTACTTC. The gene calls are TRBV5-1 and TRBJ2-5; maybe TRBD2 (7 bases). This CDR3 region has 15 residues. CDR1 and CDR2 from the germline V gene are SGHRS and YFSETQ. V shed 7 bases and J shed 2 bases, with 18 bases lying between them.

The gene calls are TRBV18 and TRBJ2-7; 7 bases match TRBD1. After removal of 3 bases from V and 0 bases from J, the junction contained 2 bases not matched to a gene. The germline gives CDR1 KGHSH, CDR2 LQKENI. The CDR3 extends over 14 amino acids. In nucleotides, the CDR3 is TGTGCCAGCTCACCTAACAGGGGCTCCTACGAGCAGTACTTC. Protein sequence: CASSPNRGSYEQYF.

The chain carries TRBV11-2 and TRBJ1-1; weak D call: TRBD1 (5 bases). The V and J ends lost 5 bases and 3 bases respectively, with 16 bases between them. The CDR3 consists of 15 residues. The germline CDR1 and CDR2 sequences are SGHAT and FQNNGV. CDR3 in DNA: TGTGCCAGCAGCCGCTGGGGGGGAAGGGACACTGAAGCTTTCTTT. This codes for CASSRWGGRDTEAFF.

This clone was recorded a few times. The V and J genes are TRBV10-3 and TRBJ2-7; tentatively, D is TRBD1 (6 bases). The V end lost 0 bases, the J end lost 7 bases, and 13 bases lay between the germline ends. The CDR3 extends over 14 amino acids. CDR1 ENHRY and CDR2 SYGVKD come from the germline V gene. In DNA form, the CDR3 reads TGTGCCATCAGTGAGTCAGTGGACAGAGGTGAGCAGTACTTC. It yields the protein CAISESVDRGEQYF.

In nucleotides, the CDR3 is TGTGCCACCGGGGACAGGGGGCGAGGGGGCTACACCTTC. Translating gives CATGDRGRGGYTF. This sequence joins TRBV4-2 and TRBJ1-2, with 12 bases identical to TRBD1. Unmatched junction bases numbered 8, after V lost 10 bases and J lost 8 bases. The CDR3 is made up of 13 amino acids. Germline CDR1 is LGHNA and CDR2 is YNFKEQ.

J is TRBJ1-4 and V is TRBV28; D not resolved. V was shortened by 6 bases and J by 2 bases, with 7 bases between the two germline ends. Germline loops: CDR1 MDHEN, CDR2 SYDVKM. The length of the CDR3 is 13 residues. Here the CDR3 DNA reads TGTGCCAGCAGCCCGGTTACTAATGAAAAACTGTTTTTT. It yields the protein CASSPVTNEKLFF.

The genes are TRBV7-8 and TRBJ2-7; 7 bases are a match to TRBD1. J lost 0 bases, V lost 3 bases, and 5 bases had no gene match. In germline, CDR1 is SGHVS, CDR2 FQNEAQ. The CDR3 has 15 residues. CDR3: CASSLRQGSSYEQYF. CDR3 sequence (DNA): TGTGCCAGCAGCTTGCGACAGGGTAGCTCCTACGAGCAGTACTTC.

In this sample, this clone turned up once. The chain couples TRBV7-9 to TRBJ2-2; 8 nucleotides line up with TRBD2. This CDR3 is built from 18 residues. The germline V gene encodes CDR1 SEHNR and CDR2 FQNEAQ (reference sequence). Trimming removed 7 bases from V and 1 base from J; junction bases left unmatched: 14. The CDR3 is CASTRSAGGPGNTGELFF. Here the CDR3 DNA reads TGTGCCAGCACCCGAAGTGCGGGGGGCCCCGGGAACACCGGGGAGCTGTTTTTT.

The chain uses TRBV5-6 and TRBJ1-2, with 9 positions matching TRBD1. The junction had 7 bases not matched to a gene; V was cut back by 3 bases and J by 4 bases. This CDR3 comprises 15 residues. Germline V CDR1 and CDR2: SGHDT, YYEEEE. The CDR3 is CASSSRTGEIYGYTF. The CDR3 region has the DNA TGTGCCAGCAGCTCTCGGACAGGGGAAATCTATGGCTACACCTTC.

This chain uses TRBV28 with TRBJ2-7, with D possibly TRBD1 on 5 matching bases. Trimming pared 5 bases from V and 0 bases from J, leaving 17 bases between. This CDR3 is 16 amino acids long. Germline V gene sequence: CDR1 MDHEN, CDR2 SYDVKM. The CDR3 protein is CASSRWSRGISYEQYF. In DNA, the CDR3 is TGTGCCAGCAGTCGCTGGTCAAGGGGAATCTCCTACGAGCAGTACTTC.